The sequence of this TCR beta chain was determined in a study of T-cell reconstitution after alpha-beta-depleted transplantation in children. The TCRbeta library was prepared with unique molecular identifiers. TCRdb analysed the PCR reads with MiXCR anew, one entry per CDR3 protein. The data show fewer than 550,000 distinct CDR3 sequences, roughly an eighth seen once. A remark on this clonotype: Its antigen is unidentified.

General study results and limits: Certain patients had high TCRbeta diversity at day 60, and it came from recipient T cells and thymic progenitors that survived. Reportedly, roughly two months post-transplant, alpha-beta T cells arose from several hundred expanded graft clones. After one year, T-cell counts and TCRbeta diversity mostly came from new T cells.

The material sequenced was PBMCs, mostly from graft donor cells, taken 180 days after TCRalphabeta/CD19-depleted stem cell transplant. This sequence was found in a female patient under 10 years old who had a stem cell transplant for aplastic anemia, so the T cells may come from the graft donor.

CDR3 nucleotides: TGTGCCAGCACCACCGGGACAGGGGGGAATCAGCCCCAGCATTTT. Translating it yields CASTTGTGGNQPQHF. This chain uses TRBV7-2 with TRBJ1-5, with TRBD1 matching 11 bases. V lost 7 bases to trimming and J lost 4 bases; unmatched junction nucleotides: 6. Germline values: CDR1 SGHTA, CDR2 FQGNSA. The CDR3 is 15 amino acids.